The T cell receptor (beta chain) under discussion was sequenced for a study of response to subunit inactivated influenza vaccine. General study points: Authors suggested few new T cells are recruited by each seasonal influenza vaccination.

On this clonotype: The antigen is undetermined.

TCRdb re-derived calls from the RT-PCR reads in MiXCR, one entry per CDR3 protein. This sample has hundreds of thousands of distinct CDR3 sequences, with roughly 13% found just once. This CDR3 has 16 amino acids. Germline loops: CDR1 SGHTA, CDR2 FQGNSA. V trimming: 3 bases; J trimming: 6 bases; junction bases outside the gene matches: 7. The sequence derives from a man aged 50 to 60 who received an inactivated influenza vaccine. This chain connects TRBV7-2 to TRBJ2-2, with 10 bases identical to TRBD1. Source: PBMCs from blood, taken approximately 15 days before vaccination. The CDR3 nucleotides read TGTGCCAGCAGCTTGAACCGGGACAGGGGAGCCGGGGAGCTGTTTTTT. It yields the protein CASSLNRDRGAGELFF.